Here is one T cell receptor beta chain with its context. Its antigen remains unknown. One entry per CDR3 protein, called by TCRdb with MiXCR from the multiplex PCR reads. The table lists about 80,000 distinct CDR3 sequences, 15% to 20% of them singletons. There are 16 residues in the CDR3. Germline V CDR1 and CDR2: LGHNA, YNFKEQ. Unmatched junction bases numbered 7, after V lost 3 bases and J lost 4 bases. The data were taken from a study of breast tumors, draining lymph nodes, adjacent tissues. Findings of the study overall: Compared with lymph nodes, tumors were less diverse; compared with nontumor tissue, more.

Samples came from axillary lymph nodes draining the breast cancer. The TCR was taken from a female donor with breast cancer. Some clones in this sample may be carry-over from other donors' samples. The chain carries TRBV4-2 and TRBJ2-1; 9 bases map to TRBD2. The sequenced material came from axillary lymph node tissue. The CDR3 protein is CASSQGRREGYNEQFF. The CDR3 DNA reads as TGTGCCAGCAGCCAGGGGCGGCGGGAGGGGTACAATGAGCAGTTCTTC.